The clone carrying this T cell receptor beta chain appeared once. The V and J ends lost 4 bases and 6 bases respectively, with 18 bases between them. The germline CDR1 and CDR2 sequences are LGHDT and YNNKEL (reference sequence). CDR3 length equals 15 residues. The entry originates in a study of blood T cell repertoires in COVID-19. TCRdb keeps only in-frame clones here, not all; method: immunoSEQ multiplex PCR. The repertoire holds around 140,000 clones, with 88% as singletons. The specimen sequenced was peripheral blood. The rearrangement uses TRBV3-1 (or the pseudogene TRBV3-2) and TRBJ1-1, with a weak D call TRBD1 (5 bases). This sequence was found in a human donor in a cohort sampled during active COVID-19. CDR3 residues: CASSPEAGEWAEAFF. CDR3 nucleotide sequence: TGTGCCAGCAGCCCCGAAGCGGGGGAATGGGCTGAAGCTTTCTTT.